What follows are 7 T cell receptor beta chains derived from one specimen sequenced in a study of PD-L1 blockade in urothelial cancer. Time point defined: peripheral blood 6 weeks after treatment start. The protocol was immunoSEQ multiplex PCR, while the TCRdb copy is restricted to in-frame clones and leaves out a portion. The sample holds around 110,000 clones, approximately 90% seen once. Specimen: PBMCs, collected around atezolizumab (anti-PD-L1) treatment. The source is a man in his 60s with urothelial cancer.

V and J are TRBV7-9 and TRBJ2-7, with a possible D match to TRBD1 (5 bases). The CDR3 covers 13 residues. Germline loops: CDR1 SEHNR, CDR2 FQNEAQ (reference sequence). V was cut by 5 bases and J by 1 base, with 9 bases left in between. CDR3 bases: TGTGCCAGCAGCAAGGGGCTATCCTACGAGCAGTACTTC. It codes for CASSKGLSYEQYF.

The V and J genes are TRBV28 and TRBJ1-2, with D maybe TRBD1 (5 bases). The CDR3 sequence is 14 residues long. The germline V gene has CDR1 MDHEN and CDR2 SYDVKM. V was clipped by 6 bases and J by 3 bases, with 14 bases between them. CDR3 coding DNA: TGTGCCAGCAGACCCCAGGGATATGACTATGGCTACACCTTC. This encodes CASRPQGYDYGYTF.

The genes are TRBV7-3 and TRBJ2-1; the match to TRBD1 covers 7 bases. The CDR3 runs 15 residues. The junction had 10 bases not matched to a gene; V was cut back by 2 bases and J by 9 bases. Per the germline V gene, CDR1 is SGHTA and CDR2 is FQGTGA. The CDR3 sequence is CASSLLRQGPSEQFF. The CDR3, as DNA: TGTGCCAGCAGCTTACTGAGACAGGGACCGAGTGAGCAGTTCTTC.

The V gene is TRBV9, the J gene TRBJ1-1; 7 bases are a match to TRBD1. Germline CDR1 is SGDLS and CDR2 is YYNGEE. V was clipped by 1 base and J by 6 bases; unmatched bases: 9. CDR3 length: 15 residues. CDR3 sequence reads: CASSVWAGGMSEAFF. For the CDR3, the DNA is TGTGCCAGCAGCGTATGGGCAGGGGGTATGTCTGAAGCTTTCTTT.

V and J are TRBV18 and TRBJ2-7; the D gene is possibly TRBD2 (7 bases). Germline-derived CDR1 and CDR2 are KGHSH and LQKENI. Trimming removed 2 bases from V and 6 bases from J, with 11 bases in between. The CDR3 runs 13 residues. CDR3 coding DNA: TGTGCCAGCTCACCAACGGGGGGCTTCGAGCAGTACTTC. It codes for CASSPTGGFEQYF.

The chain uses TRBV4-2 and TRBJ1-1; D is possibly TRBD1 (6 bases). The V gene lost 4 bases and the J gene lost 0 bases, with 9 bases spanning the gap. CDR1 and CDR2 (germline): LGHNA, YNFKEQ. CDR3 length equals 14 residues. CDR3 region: CASSPGALNTEAFF. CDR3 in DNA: TGTGCCAGCAGCCCAGGGGCCCTGAACACTGAAGCTTTCTTT.

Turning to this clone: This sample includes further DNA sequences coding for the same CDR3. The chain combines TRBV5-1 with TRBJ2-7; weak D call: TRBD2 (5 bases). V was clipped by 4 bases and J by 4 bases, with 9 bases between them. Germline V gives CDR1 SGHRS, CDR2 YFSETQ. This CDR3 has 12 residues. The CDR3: CASSPGSYEQYF. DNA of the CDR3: TGCGCCAGCAGCCCGGGGTCATACGAGCAGTACTTC. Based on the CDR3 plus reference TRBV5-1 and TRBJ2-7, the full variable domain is KAGVTQTPRYLIKTRGQQVTLSCSPISGHRSVSWYQQTPGQGLQFLFEYFSETQRNKGNFPGRFSGRQFSNSRSEMNVSTLELGDSALYLCASSPGSYEQYFGPGTRLTVT.